This T cell receptor beta chain was identified during a study of CD8+CD57+ T cells in acquired aplastic anemia. Study as a whole: Yields of DNA that came from sorted CD4+ and CD8+ cells averaged roughly 3.2 ug.

The CDR3 is 17 residues long. Germline CDR1 DFQATT, CDR2 SNEGSKA (reference sequence). V shed 4 bases and J 7 bases; nucleotides not matched to a gene: 14. For CDR3 and TCR beta VDJ profiling, genomic DNA was the template used. Via MiXCR, TCRdb re-called the reads, giving one row per CDR3 protein. The sample includes about 270,000 distinct CDR3 sequences, roughly three fifths seen only once; the top ten take under 8.5%. The rearrangement uses TRBV20-1 and TRBJ2-1; TRBD2 agrees at 12 bases. The sequence derives from a human donor with severe aplastic anemia or a healthy control (not recorded which). Input material: sorted CD4+, CD8+, or CD8+CD57+ T cells (not recorded which) from PBMCs. CDR3 nucleotides: TGCAGTGCTAACGGCCCTAGCGGGAGGGCGGTCAGAAATGAGCAGTTCTTC. This encodes CSANGPSGRAVRNEQFF.